These 8 T cell receptor beta chains were sequenced from one sample in a study of cytomegalovirus exposure and HLA in healthy donors. PCR used 60 Vbeta primers and 13 Jbeta primers. Measured with immunoSEQ multiplex PCR; TCRdb has only the in-frame clones, and not every one. The sample has 130,000 or so clones; more than 60% are singletons. The sequencing sample was made of PBMCs. Receptors originate from a woman aged 35 to 49 in good health and CMV-seropositive.

The chain carries TRBV30 and TRBJ1-2; 7 bases line up with TRBD1. CDR3 length: 13 amino acids. J gave up 7 bases and V 5 bases, and 10 bases lay outside the gene matches. Germline CDR1 reads GTSNPN; CDR2 reads SVGIG (reference sequence). CDR3 bases: TGTGCCTGGGGTGGCGACAGGGAGAGTGGCTACACCTTC. It yields the protein CAWGGDRESGYTF.

This clone appeared a few times. This sequence joins TRBV6-5 and TRBJ2-3; 13 bases agree with TRBD2. CDR1 and CDR2 (germline): MNHEY, SVGAGI. V shed 6 bases, J shed 5 bases, and the junction held 5 bases outside the gene matches. CDR3 length equals 15 residues. This CDR3 reads CASRIGTSGVDTQYF. The DNA for the CDR3 is TGTGCCAGCAGGATTGGGACTAGCGGGGTAGATACGCAGTATTTT.

The CDR3 loop is CASSPSTGVEETQYF. CDR3 DNA: TGTGCCAGCTCACCTTCGACAGGGGTGGAAGAGACCCAGTACTTC. This sequence joins TRBV18 and TRBJ2-5, with 8 bases identical to TRBD1. CDR3 length equals 15 residues. Germline V gene data show CDR1 as KGHSH and CDR2 as LQKENI. The V gene end was trimmed by 3 bases and the J gene end by 3 bases; junction bases not matched to a gene: 6. The whole variable domain, remainder taken from reference TRBV18 and TRBJ2-5, is NAGVMQNPRHLVRRRGQEARLRCSPMKGHSHVYWYRQLPEEGLKFMVYLQKENIIDESGMPKERFSAEFPKEGPSILRIQQVVRGDSAAYFCASSPSTGVEETQYFGPGTRLLVL.

The V and J genes are TRBV7-9 and TRBJ1-2; 10 bases match TRBD1. Germline lookup yields CDR1 SEHNR and CDR2 FQNEAQ (reference sequence). The CDR3 sequence is 13 residues long. The junction had 3 bases not matched to a gene; V was cut back by 3 bases and J by 8 bases. The CDR3 loop is CASSFGQGDGYTF. DNA for the CDR3: TGTGCCAGCAGCTTCGGACAGGGGGACGGCTACACCTTC.

This chain links TRBV5-4 with TRBJ2-7; D may be TRBD1 (6 bases). CDR3 length: 15 amino acids. Trimming removed 0 bases from V and 1 base from J, with 11 bases in between. In germline, CDR1 is SGHNT, CDR2 YYREEE (reference sequence). Here the CDR3 DNA reads TGTGCCAGCAGCTTGGACCACAGGGCGTCCTACGAGCAGTACTTC. As protein: CASSLDHRASYEQYF.

The genes are TRBV9 and TRBJ2-7, with 7 bases aligning to TRBD2. Germline lookup yields CDR1 SGDLS and CDR2 YYNGEE. With V trimmed by 3 bases and J by 7 bases, 16 bases remained unmatched. The CDR3 spans 16 residues. The CDR3 coding sequence is TGTGCCAGCAGCGCCGACCAGGGACTATCCGCGAGGGAGCAGTACTTC. Translating it yields CASSADQGLSAREQYF.

The chain joins TRBV6-5 to TRBJ2-1, with TRBD2 matching 7 bases. The CDR3 covers 15 residues. Germline lookup yields CDR1 MNHEY and CDR2 SVGAGI. J was trimmed by 3 bases and V by 6 bases; bases with no gene match: 8. The CDR3 reads CASSPSLADYNEQFF. The CDR3 nucleotides are TGTGCCAGCAGCCCCTCCCTAGCGGACTACAATGAGCAGTTCTTC.

The chain employs TRBV9 and TRBJ1-1, with 9 bases lining up with TRBD1. The V segment lost 4 bases and the J segment 5 bases; nucleotides outside the gene matches: 6. Germline-derived CDR1 and CDR2 are SGDLS and YYNGEE. The CDR3 sequence is 14 residues long. The CDR3 nucleotides read TGTGCCAGCAGCCCCGGACAGGGGAGGACTGAAGCTTTCTTT. This translates into CASSPGQGRTEAFF.